Presented here are 29 T cell receptor beta chains from one specimen sequenced in a study of blood T cells in healthy people across ages. The second PCR ran about 6 to 12 cycles with a sample-barcoded 5' primer and J-beta primers. A single record per CDR3 protein comes from TCRdb applying MiXCR to the 5' RACE reads. The sample lists about 780,000 distinct CDR3 sequences, about 59% occurring once. The specimen was blood. These receptors came from a man aged 25-45 years in good health.

J is TRBJ2-1 and V is TRBV5-1, with 11 bases identical to TRBD1. The CDR3 runs to 16 residues. Trimming took 3 bases from V and 5 from J; bases not matched to a gene: 7. The germline V gene encodes CDR1 SGHRS and CDR2 YFSETQ. The CDR3 here is CASSWTGTGGNNEQFF. CDR3 coding DNA: TGCGCCAGCAGCTGGACCGGGACAGGGGGGAACAATGAGCAGTTCTTC.

The chain has TRBV14 and TRBJ2-7; D possibly corresponds to TRBD2 (5 bases). Germline loops: CDR1 SGHDN, CDR2 FVKESK. The CDR3 length is 16 residues. Trimming took 4 bases from V and 3 from J, leaving 19 bases between them. The CDR3 sequence is CASSLVEGRVYYEQYF. In nucleotides, the CDR3 is TGTGCCAGCAGCCTCGTTGAGGGCAGAGTCTACTACGAGCAGTACTTC.

This chain links TRBV28 with TRBJ1-2; unclear D gene. Germline CDR1 and CDR2: MDHEN and SYDVKM. The CDR3 sequence is 12 residues long. With 8 bases removed from V and 4 bases from J, the gap between germline ends came to 11 bases. CDR3 loop: CASPSESYGYTF. CDR3 bases: TGTGCCAGCCCTTCCGAGAGCTATGGCTACACCTTC.

The chain uses TRBV7-3 and TRBJ2-3, with D possibly TRBD2 on 6 matching bases. The germline V and J ends were trimmed by 5 bases and 9 bases, with 15 bases remaining between them. The germline CDR1 and CDR2 sequences are SGHTA and FQGTGA. The CDR3 runs 13 residues. The CDR3 coding sequence is TGTGCCAGCAGCCCCTACCCCGGGGGAACGCAGTATTTT. Amino acids: CASSPYPGGTQYF.

CDR3 bases: TGTGCCAGCAGCTTAGAGGGGGCACAAGCGGCCCTAACCAAAAACATTCAGTACTTC. Protein: CASSLEGAQAALTKNIQYF. The J gene is TRBJ2-7, the V gene TRBV7-9; 7 nucleotides line up with TRBD1. Near its end, the DNA agrees better with TRBJ2-4, so the J call may be wrong. The CDR3 loop spans 19 amino acids. Germline CDR1 SEHNR, CDR2 FQNEAQ (reference sequence).

J is TRBJ1-1 and V is TRBV9; TRBD1 aligns across 9 bases. CDR1 and CDR2 (germline): SGDLS, YYNGEE. This CDR3 has 15 amino acids. J was trimmed by 5 bases and V by 4 bases; bases with no gene match: 9. The CDR3 DNA reads TGTGCCAGCAGCCCATTGGGGACAGGGACAACTGAAGCTTTCTTT. It is translated as CASSPLGTGTTEAFF.

This clonotype appeared a few times. The gene calls are TRBV7-2 and TRBJ2-1, with unresolved D. Germline lookup yields CDR1 SGHTA and CDR2 FQGNSA. V lost 1 base, J lost 11 bases, and 9 bases lay in between. The CDR3 covers 12 residues. CDR3 loop: CASSLDRAKQFF. CDR3 sequence (DNA): TGTGCCAGCAGCTTAGACCGGGCAAAGCAGTTCTTC.

This clonotype showed up just once. The genes are TRBV6-2 or TRBV6-3 and TRBJ2-4; tentative D call: TRBD1 (5 bases). This CDR3 is built from 14 residues. The germline V and J ends were trimmed by 2 bases and 13 bases, with 18 bases remaining between them. Germline V lookup: CDR1 MNHEY, CDR2 SVGEGT. CDR3 DNA: TGTGCCAGCAGTTACAGAAGGGGCCCGAACCCCCAGTACTTC. As protein: CASSYRRGPNPQYF.

This rearrangement joins TRBV4-2 to TRBJ2-5, with 8 bases matching TRBD2. V was clipped by 3 bases and J by 3 bases; unmatched bases: 6. The CDR3 runs 15 residues. Germline-derived CDR1 and CDR2 are LGHNA and YNFKEQ. The CDR3 DNA reads TGTGCCAGCAGCCACGGGCCGGGACTAGAAGAGACCCAGTACTTC. Protein: CASSHGPGLEETQYF.

This clonotype was observed a few times. This chain connects TRBV6-2 or TRBV6-3 to TRBJ2-3; the match to TRBD1 covers 7 bases. The CDR3 runs to 14 residues. V lost 2 bases to trimming and J lost 5 bases; unmatched junction nucleotides: 4. Germline CDR1 is MNHEY and CDR2 is SVGEGT. The CDR3 region is CASSYEGGRDTQYF. DNA for the CDR3: TGTGCCAGCAGTTACGAAGGGGGCAGAGATACGCAGTATTTT.

The genes are TRBV5-4 and TRBJ2-6, with TRBD2 identical over 11 bases. Germline assignment: CDR1 SGHNT and CDR2 YYREEE (reference sequence). Trimming took 7 bases from V and 2 from J; bases not matched to a gene: 11. This CDR3 comprises 18 residues. The CDR3 is CASHPTSGAPPGANVLTF. CDR3 DNA sequence: TGTGCCAGCCACCCGACTAGCGGGGCCCCCCCTGGGGCCAACGTCCTGACTTTC.

This rearrangement joins TRBV28 to TRBJ2-3; D is perhaps TRBD2 (6 bases). This CDR3 has 14 amino acids. The germline V gene has CDR1 MDHEN and CDR2 SYDVKM. V was pared by 11 bases and J by 4 bases, with 19 bases between. The CDR3 region has the DNA TGTGCCTCCACGGCGGCTAGCGTTGCAGATACGCAGTATTTT. It encodes CASTAASVADTQYF.

The chain joins TRBV20-1 to TRBJ1-4, with 7 bases aligning to TRBD1. The CDR3 length is 13 residues. V lost 6 bases to trimming and J lost 7 bases; unmatched junction nucleotides: 8. The germline CDR1 and CDR2 sequences are DFQATT and SNEGSKA (reference sequence). The CDR3 DNA reads as TGCAGTGCCTCGACAGGGATGGTTGAAAAACTGTTTTTT. Amino acid sequence: CSASTGMVEKLFF.

This clonotype was found a few times. As DNA, the CDR3 is TGTGCCAGCAGCTCCCGCCCTGACAGGCGGGAGACCCAGTACTTC. It codes for CASSSRPDRRETQYF. V and J are TRBV7-8 and TRBJ2-5; TRBD1 might be the D (6 bases). V lost 4 bases and J lost 5, with 17 bases in between. CDR1 is SGHVS, CDR2 FQNEAQ, per germline. CDR3 length: 15 residues.

This chain connects TRBV3-1 to TRBJ2-3; 10 nucleotides line up with TRBD1. The CDR3 runs to 16 residues. The trim removed 4 bases at V and 4 bases at J, leaving 8 bases unmatched. CDR1 is LGHDT and CDR2 is YNNKEL in the germline V gene (reference sequence). CDR3 DNA sequence: TGTGCCAGCAGCCTTCCTCGACAGGGGGCCCCAGATACGCAGTATTTT. Amino acids: CASSLPRQGAPDTQYF.

The rearrangement uses TRBV6-2 or TRBV6-3 and TRBJ2-2; D perhaps matches TRBD1 (5 bases). V was shortened by 6 bases and J by 4 bases, with 15 bases between the two germline ends. Germline assignment: CDR1 MNHEY and CDR2 SVGEGT. The CDR3 sequence is 15 residues long. The CDR3 spells CASSHNVDSTGELFF. CDR3 in DNA: TGTGCCAGCAGCCATAATGTAGACAGCACCGGGGAGCTGTTTTTT.

In this sample, this clonotype turned up a few times. The V call is TRBV29-1, the J call TRBJ1-1; 11 bases line up with TRBD1. With V trimmed by 7 bases and J by 3 bases, 4 bases remained unmatched. Germline lookup yields CDR1 SQVTM and CDR2 ANQGSEA. The CDR3 runs 13 residues. For the CDR3, the DNA is TGCAGCGCTGGGACAGGGGGAGACACTGAAGCTTTCTTT. Protein sequence: CSAGTGGDTEAFF.

This clonotype has only a few counts. The chain has TRBV7-9 and TRBJ2-3, with 9 bases fitting TRBD1. V lost 6 bases to trimming and J lost 4 bases; unmatched junction nucleotides: 5. The CDR3 extends over 14 amino acids. Germline assignment: CDR1 SEHNR and CDR2 FQNEAQ (reference sequence). The CDR3 DNA sequence: TGTGCCAGCAGACAGGGACAGGGCGCAGATACGCAGTATTTT. This codes for CASRQGQGADTQYF.

This clonotype was seen just once. The V call is TRBV3-1, the J call TRBJ2-7, with D possibly matching TRBD2 (5 bases). V lost 4 bases and J lost 6, with 16 bases in between. This CDR3 is 14 amino acids long. Germline V gene data show CDR1 as LGHDT and CDR2 as YNNKEL (reference sequence). The CDR3 region has the DNA TGTGCCAGCAGCCCCGGATCCAGGACTCGCGAGCAGTACTTC. Residues: CASSPGSRTREQYF.

This chain joins TRBV5-1 and TRBJ2-7; TRBD1 agrees at 11 bases. Germline V gene sequence: CDR1 SGHRS, CDR2 YFSETQ. This CDR3 is built from 16 residues. After removal of 5 bases from V and 3 bases from J, the junction contained 10 bases not matched to a gene. The CDR3 nucleotides read TGCGCCAGCAGTACGAGGGACAGGGGGAATTACTACGAGCAGTACTTC. The encoded protein is CASSTRDRGNYYEQYF.

A remark on this clonotype: At one boundary the junction diverges from the germline segment, which might be a read error. The chain employs TRBV12-3 or TRBV12-4 and TRBJ2-1; 7 bases map to TRBD1. The CDR3 has 14 amino acids. CDR3 protein: CTSSSTGVGNEQFF. The CDR3 DNA sequence: TGTACCAGCAGTTCCACAGGGGTGGGCAATGAGCAGTTCTTC.

The rearrangement links TRBV7-9 to TRBJ1-1, with unresolved D. The CDR3 has 14 amino acids. Germline CDR1 SEHNR, CDR2 FQNEAQ (reference sequence). V lost 5 bases to trimming and J lost 7 bases, with 17 bases between them. The DNA for the CDR3 is TGTGCCAGCAGCCAAGACGGGGTTTCGGATGAAGCTTTCTTT. It specifies CASSQDGVSDEAFF.

The chain couples TRBV2 to TRBJ2-1; tentatively, D is TRBD2 (6 bases). V was trimmed by 8 bases and J by 0 bases, leaving 11 bases between them. Germline V gives CDR1 SNHLY, CDR2 FYNNEI. The CDR3 has 14 residues. The CDR3 here is CASLADLSYNEQFF. The CDR3 DNA follows: TGTGCCAGCTTAGCGGACCTCTCCTACAATGAGCAGTTCTTC.

The rearrangement joins TRBV15 to TRBJ2-3, with 9 bases that match TRBD2. The CDR3 runs 15 residues. V was clipped by 4 bases and J by 6 bases; unmatched bases: 8. The V gene's germline CDR1 is LNHNV and CDR2 YYDKDF (reference sequence). CDR3 nucleotide sequence: TGTGCCACCAGCACCCCGGGACTAGCAAGGGATACGCAGTATTTT. Translation: CATSTPGLARDTQYF.

V usage is TRBV7-3 and J usage is TRBJ2-3; D not resolved. CDR1 and CDR2 (germline): SGHTA, FQGTGA. This CDR3 has 13 residues. The V end was cut by 5 bases, the J end by 6 bases, with 12 bases between. The CDR3 loop reads CASSIGMWDTQYF. The DNA of the CDR3 is TGTGCCAGCAGCATTGGGATGTGGGATACGCAGTATTTT.

This clonotype occurred a few times. The CDR3 protein is CASSYSLAGGRDTQYF. DNA for the CDR3: TGTGCCAGCAGTTACTCATTAGCGGGGGGCAGAGATACGCAGTATTTT. The chain uses TRBV6-2 or TRBV6-3 and TRBJ2-3, with 10 bases fitting TRBD2. Per the germline V gene, CDR1 is MNHEY and CDR2 is SVGEGT. The V gene end was trimmed by 0 bases and the J gene end by 5 bases; junction bases not matched to a gene: 5. The CDR3 length is 16 residues.

In its sample, this clonotype was seen once. V and J are TRBV15 and TRBJ2-7, with D perhaps given as TRBD1 or TRBD2 (5 bases each). CDR3 length: 12 residues. V was pared by 1 base and J by 6 bases, with 7 bases between. Germline loops: CDR1 LNHNV, CDR2 YYDKDF (reference sequence). The CDR3 sequence is CATSRAGGEQYF. CDR3 bases: TGTGCCACCAGCAGAGCTGGGGGCGAGCAGTACTTC. The full variable domain, its missing parts supplied by reference TRBV15 and TRBJ2-7, is DAMVIQNPRYQVTQFGKPVTLSCSQTLNHNVMYWYQQKSSQAPKLLFHYYDKDFNNEADTPDNFQSRRPNTSFCFLDIRSPGLGDTAMYLCATSRAGGEQYFGPGTRLTVT.

The J gene is TRBJ1-2, the V gene TRBV2; possible D gene TRBD1, 6 bases. V lost 1 base, J lost 4 bases, and 7 bases lay in between. The CDR3 is 13 residues long. Germline V gene sequence: CDR1 SNHLY, CDR2 FYNNEI. The CDR3 spells CASSEGGGYGYTF. CDR3 nucleotides: TGTGCCAGCAGTGAAGGAGGGGGCTATGGCTACACCTTC.

The chain recombines TRBV29-1 with TRBJ2-5; the D gene is possibly TRBD1 (6 bases). V was cut by 2 bases and J by 5 bases, with 15 bases left in between. This CDR3 spans 14 amino acids. Germline CDR1 reads SQVTM; CDR2 reads ANQGSEA. CDR3 DNA sequence: TGCAGCGTTGAACTAGGGGGAGCTGGGGAGACCCAGTACTTC. It specifies CSVELGGAGETQYF.